These 27 T cell receptor beta chains originate from one sample sequenced in a study of blood T cell repertoires in COVID-19. Profiled with immunoSEQ multiplex PCR; TCRdb holds only in-frame clones, not every one. The top ten clones hold roughly 12% of a sample with approximately 400,000 clones, around 88% of them seen once. Material for sequencing was peripheral blood. These receptors all stem from a woman aged 45 to 65 with COVID-19, enrolled during active disease.

CDR3 sequence (DNA): TGCGCCAGCAGCTTGGCCTATCGGAGCTCCTACGAGCAGTACTTC. As protein: CASSLAYRSSYEQYF. This chain connects TRBV5-1 to TRBJ2-7, with D unclear. The germline CDR1 and CDR2 sequences are SGHRS and YFSETQ. V shed 0 bases and J shed 0 bases, with 10 bases lying between them. The CDR3 contains 15 residues.

This clone appeared a single time. V is TRBV2 and J is TRBJ1-1, with TRBD1 matching over 8 bases. The V segment lost 6 bases and the J segment 6 bases; nucleotides outside the gene matches: 6. This CDR3 is built from 13 residues. From germline, CDR1 is SNHLY and CDR2 FYNNEI. The CDR3 spells CASRDQGAAEAFF. The DNA for the CDR3 is TGTGCCAGCAGAGATCAGGGGGCCGCTGAAGCTTTCTTT.

This clone was found a few times. V gene TRBV28 combines with J gene TRBJ1-1; a possible D gene is TRBD1 (6 bases). Germline lookup yields CDR1 MDHEN and CDR2 SYDVKM. The CDR3 totals 14 residues. V was trimmed by 3 bases and J by 4 bases, leaving 12 bases between them. This chain's CDR3 is CASSFQGFFTEAFF. The CDR3 DNA reads as TGTGCCAGCAGTTTTCAGGGGTTCTTCACTGAAGCTTTCTTT.

On this clone itself: In the same sample, other DNA sequences code for this CDR3. This chain connects TRBV5-1 to TRBJ1-5; D remains ambiguous. This CDR3 region has 13 residues. Germline CDR1 is SGHRS and CDR2 is YFSETQ. Trimming stripped 2 bases from V and 2 bases from J, with 5 bases between. For the CDR3, the DNA is TGCGCCAGCAGCTTTTCGGGCAATCAGCCCCAGCATTTT. It encodes CASSFSGNQPQHF.

V is TRBV24-1 and J is TRBJ2-1; 8 nucleotides line up with TRBD1. CDR1 KGHDR and CDR2 SFDVKD come from the germline V gene. This CDR3 spans 12 amino acids. The J segment lost 8 bases and the V segment lost 7 bases, leaving 3 bases of the junction unmatched. The CDR3 sequence is CATSEQGDEQFF. The CDR3, as DNA: TGTGCCACCAGCGAACAGGGGGATGAGCAGTTCTTC.

The chain employs TRBV5-8 and TRBJ1-5; D unresolved. The CDR3 spans 17 residues. V lost 4 bases and J lost 2, with 19 bases in between. Germline CDR1 SGHTS, CDR2 YDEGEE. Here the CDR3 DNA reads TGTGCCAGCAGCCCGACGACATCGTCTGGCGGCAATCAGCCCCAGCATTTT. Translation: CASSPTTSSGGNQPQHF.

This clone has just a few counts. The V call is TRBV18, the J call TRBJ2-1; perhaps TRBD2 as D (6 bases). V gave up 6 bases and J gave up 8 bases, with 20 bases separating them. This CDR3 spans 15 amino acids. The V gene's germline CDR1 is KGHSH and CDR2 LQKENI. DNA of the CDR3: TGTGCCAGCTCCCGGAAAACGGGATGGGGGGATGAGCAGTTCTTC. Its protein is CASSRKTGWGDEQFF.

V is TRBV2 and J is TRBJ1-2, with TRBD1 matching over 8 bases. The CDR3 runs to 15 residues. Germline V gene data show CDR1 as SNHLY and CDR2 as FYNNEI. V lost 3 bases to trimming and J lost 2 bases; unmatched junction nucleotides: 5. CDR3 coding DNA: TGTGCCAGCAGTGAGGACAGGGCGGCCAACTATGGCTACACCTTC. Its protein product is CASSEDRAANYGYTF.

A word on this clone: The sample has other DNA sequences that encode this CDR3 too. The chain couples TRBV6-5 to TRBJ1-1, with D maybe TRBD1 (5 bases). Germline-derived CDR1 and CDR2 are MNHEY and SVGAGI. The V and J ends lost 6 bases and 2 bases respectively, with 13 bases between them. The CDR3 extends over 14 amino acids. The CDR3 region is CASSRGGLNTEAFF. The CDR3, as DNA: TGTGCCAGCAGCCGGGGGGGTCTAAACACTGAAGCTTTCTTT.

V gene TRBV28 combines with J gene TRBJ1-1; a possible D gene is TRBD1 (5 bases). This CDR3 region has 13 residues. Trimming shortened V by 8 bases and J by 2 bases, and 12 bases separated the two germline ends. The germline V gene has CDR1 MDHEN and CDR2 SYDVKM. This chain's CDR3 is CASGNGGNTEAFF. For the CDR3, the DNA is TGTGCCAGCGGTAACGGGGGAAACACTGAAGCTTTCTTT. Combining the CDR3 with reference TRBV28 and TRBJ1-1 gives the whole variable domain DVKVTQSSRYLVKRTGEKVFLECVQDMDHENMFWYRQDPGLGLRLIYFSYDVKMKEKGDIPEGYSVSREKKERFSLILESASTNQTSMYLCASGNGGNTEAFFGQGTRLTVV.

The J gene is TRBJ1-6, the V gene TRBV7-2, with unresolved D. This CDR3 contains 15 residues. CDR1 SGHTA and CDR2 FQGNSA come from the germline V gene. V lost 0 bases to trimming and J lost 8 bases, with 11 bases between them. CDR3: CASSLARGRDSPLHF. The CDR3 coding sequence is TGTGCCAGCAGCTTAGCGCGGGGTCGCGATTCACCCCTCCACTTT.

This chain connects TRBV27 to TRBJ2-7; 9 nucleotides line up with TRBD1. Unmatched junction bases numbered 5, after V lost 3 bases and J lost 2 bases. CDR1 is MNHEY and CDR2 is SMNVEV in the germline V gene (reference sequence). The CDR3 spans 15 residues. This chain's CDR3 is CASSLGGQGPYEQYF. The CDR3, as DNA: TGTGCCAGCAGTTTGGGGGGACAGGGCCCCTACGAGCAGTACTTC.

This chain connects TRBV4-1 to TRBJ1-3; D gene ambiguous. CDR3 length: 17 residues. The ends were cut back, 0 bases at V and 0 bases at J, with 12 bases in the middle. Germline CDR1 is MGHRA and CDR2 is YSYEKL. The CDR3, as DNA: TGCGCCAGCAGCCAAGAGGCGGACTCGAGCTCTGGAAACACCATATATTTT. Amino acid sequence: CASSQEADSSSGNTIYF.

CDR3 DNA sequence: TGCAGCGCAATCGGACAGGGGGCGCTGGGTAATGAAAAACTGTTTTTT. It yields the protein CSAIGQGALGNEKLFF. The chain combines TRBV29-1 with TRBJ1-4, with 11 nucleotides matching TRBD1. Unmatched junction bases numbered 11, after V lost 7 bases and J lost 4 bases. Looked up from germline, CDR1 is SQVTM and CDR2 is ANQGSEA. The CDR3 is made up of 16 amino acids.

The chain has TRBV6-5 and TRBJ1-2; unclear D gene. The CDR3 consists of 13 residues. V shed 3 bases and J shed 4 bases, with 9 bases lying between them. CDR1 MNHEY and CDR2 SVGAGI come from the germline V gene. The CDR3 sequence is CASSYISAYGYTF. For the CDR3, the DNA is TGTGCCAGCAGTTATATTAGTGCCTATGGCTACACCTTC.

The chain couples TRBV5-1 to TRBJ2-7; D is perhaps TRBD2 (6 bases). In germline, CDR1 is SGHRS, CDR2 YFSETQ. The CDR3 sequence is 14 residues long. V dropped 5 bases and J dropped 2 bases, with 14 bases sitting between them. CDR3 region: CASRSGSEAYEQYF. The CDR3 bases are TGCGCCAGCAGGAGCGGGTCTGAAGCCTACGAGCAGTACTTC.

The V and J genes are TRBV12-3 or TRBV12-4 and TRBJ1-3; perhaps TRBD1 as D (5 bases). Between the trimmed V and J ends, which lost 5 bases and 7 bases, there was a span of 12 bases. The length of the CDR3 is 13 residues. The CDR3 reads CASSGGHLNTIYF. The CDR3 nucleotides are TGTGCCAGCAGTGGCGGACACCTGAACACCATATATTTT.

The rearrangement joins TRBV4-2 to TRBJ1-5; 10 nucleotides line up with TRBD1. Germline loops: CDR1 LGHNA, CDR2 YNFKEQ. The CDR3 consists of 15 residues. V was pared by 3 bases and J by 2 bases, with 1 base of the junction left unmatched. The CDR3, as DNA: TGTGCCAGCAGCCATGGACAGGGGGGCAATCAGCCCCAGCATTTT. Protein sequence: CASSHGQGGNQPQHF.

This chain joins TRBV28 and TRBJ1-6; no definite D call. This CDR3 is built from 17 residues. The germline V and J ends were trimmed by 10 bases and 0 bases, with 19 bases remaining between them. Per germline, CDR1 MDHEN and CDR2 SYDVKM. The CDR3 nucleotides read TGTGCCACAACCGCCCACGAGGTCAGCTCCTATAATTCACCCCTCCACTTT. Translating it yields CATTAHEVSSYNSPLHF.

The chain combines TRBV10-1 with TRBJ1-3; D gene ambiguous. The CDR3 has 14 amino acids. The V end was cut by 6 bases, the J end by 1 base, with 10 bases between. Germline V gives CDR1 WNHNN, CDR2 SYGVQD (reference sequence). CDR3 bases: TGCGCCAGCAGCCCAGGACTTTCTGGAAACACCATATATTTT. It translates to CASSPGLSGNTIYF.

V gene TRBV10-2 combines with J gene TRBJ2-3, with TRBD2 identical over 8 bases. The length of the CDR3 is 15 residues. Germline values: CDR1 WSHSY, CDR2 SAAADI. Germline trimming cut 6 bases from V and 2 bases from J; bases unmatched to any gene: 7. The CDR3, as DNA: TGCGCCAGCAGAACCACTAGCGGATTCACAGATACGCAGTATTTT. Translating gives CASRTTSGFTDTQYF.

This rearrangement joins TRBV6-5 to TRBJ1-4; perhaps TRBD1 as D (5 bases). The germline CDR1 and CDR2 sequences are MNHEY and SVGAGI. The CDR3 contains 15 residues. V was pared by 6 bases and J by 4 bases, with 15 bases between. The CDR3 DNA reads as TGTGCCAGCAGGTCGGCGGGGGGAAATAATGAAAAACTGTTTTTT. It encodes CASRSAGGNNEKLFF.

This chain connects TRBV5-6 to TRBJ2-3, with D maybe TRBD1 (5 bases). The CDR3 runs to 14 residues. Germline V CDR1 and CDR2: SGHDT, YYEEEE. Trimming removed 0 bases at V and 6 bases at J, with 11 bases between. The CDR3 nucleotides read TGTGCCAGCAGCTTGGGGGGCGGAAAGGATACGCAGTATTTT. Translating gives CASSLGGGKDTQYF.

The chain combines TRBV10-3 with TRBJ1-6; 11 nucleotides line up with TRBD1. The CDR3 extends over 15 amino acids. V lost 8 bases and J lost 5; bases outside the gene matches: 5. From germline, CDR1 is ENHRY and CDR2 SYGVKD. CDR3 DNA: TGTGCCATCCGCGGACAGGGGGCAAATAATTCACCCCTCCACTTT. Protein: CAIRGQGANNSPLHF.

The chain employs TRBV7-9 and TRBJ2-1; 8 nucleotides line up with TRBD2. CDR3 size: 14 residues. In germline, CDR1 is SEHNR, CDR2 FQNEAQ (reference sequence). V lost 5 bases, J lost 6 bases, and 6 bases stayed unmatched. DNA for the CDR3: TGTGCCAGCAGCCCGGGACTAGTGCTCAATGAGCAGTTCTTC. Residues: CASSPGLVLNEQFF. The full variable domain, completed using reference TRBV7-9 and TRBJ2-1, is DTGVSQNPRHKITKRGQNVTFRCDPISEHNRLYWYRQTLGQGPEFLTYFQNEAQLEKSRLLSDRFSAERPKGSFSTLEIQRTEQGDSAMYLCASSPGLVLNEQFFGPGTRLTVL.

A few counts support this clone. CDR3: CASSLRSGLAGVHSYEQYF. CDR3 sequence (DNA): TGTGCCAGCAGTCTTAGGTCGGGACTAGCGGGGGTTCACTCCTACGAGCAGTACTTC. The J gene is TRBJ2-7, the V gene TRBV7-2, with TRBD2 matching over 14 bases. The CDR3 loop spans 19 amino acids. V dropped 6 bases and J dropped 0; count of bases not matched to a gene: 13. The V gene's germline CDR1 is SGHTA and CDR2 FQGNSA.

The chain links TRBV5-1 to TRBJ2-1; 9 positions match TRBD2. The junction had 11 bases not matched to a gene; V was cut back by 2 bases and J by 5 bases. The CDR3 has 17 amino acids. Germline CDR1 is SGHRS and CDR2 is YFSETQ. CDR3 coding DNA: TGCGCCAGCAGCTTCCCAACTGTAGCGGGGGATAACAATGAGCAGTTCTTC. It translates to CASSFPTVAGDNNEQFF.